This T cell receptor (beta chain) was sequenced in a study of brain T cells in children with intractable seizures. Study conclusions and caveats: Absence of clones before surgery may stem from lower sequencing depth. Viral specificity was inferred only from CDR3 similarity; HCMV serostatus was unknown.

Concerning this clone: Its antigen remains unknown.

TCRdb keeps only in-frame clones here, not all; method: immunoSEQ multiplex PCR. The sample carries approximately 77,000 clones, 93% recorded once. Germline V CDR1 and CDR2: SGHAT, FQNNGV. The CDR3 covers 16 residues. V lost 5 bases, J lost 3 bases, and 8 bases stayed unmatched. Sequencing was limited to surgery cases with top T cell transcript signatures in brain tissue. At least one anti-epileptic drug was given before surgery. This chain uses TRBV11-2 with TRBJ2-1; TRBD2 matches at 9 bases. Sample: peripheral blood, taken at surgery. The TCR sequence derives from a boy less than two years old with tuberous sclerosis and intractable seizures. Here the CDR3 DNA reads TGTGCCAGCAGCCCCTGGGCTAGCGGGGACTACAATGAGCAGTTCTTC. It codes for CASSPWASGDYNEQFF.